The 23 T cell receptor beta chains in this list originate from one sample, sequenced in a study of blood T cell repertoires in COVID-19. Clones were read by immunoSEQ multiplex PCR, and TCRdb kept only the in-frame ones, dropping some. The sample carries 150,000 to 200,000 clones, just under 95% recorded once. The sequenced material came from peripheral blood. The receptors originated from a woman aged 45-59 years with acute or convalescent COVID-19.

V is TRBV5-8 and J is TRBJ1-3; the D is unclear. The CDR3 spans 15 residues. From germline, CDR1 is SGHTS and CDR2 YDEGEE. Trimming left V 0 bases short and J 0 bases short, with 7 bases between. The CDR3 DNA sequence: TGTGCCAGCAGCTTGGCAGTTATCTCTGGAAACACCATATATTTT. Translation: CASSLAVISGNTIYF.

CDR3 sequence (DNA): TGTGCCAGCAGTTTACAGGGCGAGCAGTACTTC. It specifies CASSLQGEQYF. The V gene is TRBV12-3 or TRBV12-4, the J gene TRBJ2-7; possible D gene TRBD1, 5 bases. This CDR3 comprises 11 residues. The ends were cut back, 2 bases at V and 6 bases at J, with 5 bases in the middle.

The V and J genes are TRBV24-1 and TRBJ2-1; D is possibly TRBD2 (5 bases). CDR3 length: 13 amino acids. V shed 9 bases and J shed 7 bases, with 15 bases lying between them. Germline CDR1 reads KGHDR; CDR2 reads SFDVKD. CDR3 nucleotide sequence: TGTGCCACCGGGGTATGGGCGGGTAATGAGCAGTTCTTC. Translating it yields CATGVWAGNEQFF.

The V call is TRBV29-1, the J call TRBJ2-3; 9 nucleotides align to TRBD2. The V gene's germline CDR1 is SQVTM and CDR2 ANQGSEA. With V trimmed by 8 bases and J by 2 bases, 5 bases remained unmatched. This CDR3 contains 13 residues. The CDR3: CSLTSGNTDTQYF. For the CDR3, the DNA is TGCAGCTTGACTAGCGGAAACACAGATACGCAGTATTTT.

The chain employs TRBV14 and TRBJ2-3; 8 nucleotides align to TRBD2. The CDR3 length is 14 residues. The germline CDR1 and CDR2 sequences are SGHDN and FVKESK. With 4 bases clipped from V and 1 base from J, the junction kept 1 base outside the gene matches. The CDR3 spells CASSPAGGTDTQYF. The CDR3 DNA follows: TGTGCCAGCAGCCCAGCGGGGGGCACAGATACGCAGTATTTT. Together with reference TRBV14 and TRBJ2-3, the CDR3 gives the full variable domain: EAGVTQFPSHSVIEKGQTVTLRCDPISGHDNLYWYRRVMGKEIKFLLHFVKESKQDESGMPNNRFLAERTGGTYSTLKVQPAELEDSGVYFCASSPAGGTDTQYFGPGTRLTVL.

The chain employs TRBV11-2 and TRBJ1-4; D perhaps matches TRBD1 (6 bases). The length of the CDR3 is 18 residues. The germline V and J ends were trimmed by 5 bases and 1 base, with 20 bases remaining between them. Germline CDR1 reads SGHAT; CDR2 reads FQNNGV. CDR3 in amino acids: CASSPGVVAGETNEKLFF. The CDR3 bases are TGTGCCAGCAGCCCAGGGGTCGTGGCGGGAGAAACTAATGAAAAACTGTTTTTT.

The chain is built from TRBV11-2 and TRBJ2-7, with D possibly being TRBD2 (7 bases). V lost 5 bases and J lost 1, with 21 bases in between. CDR1 is SGHAT, CDR2 FQNNGV, per germline. The CDR3 is made up of 17 amino acids. CDR3 in DNA: TGTGCCAGCAGCCCCAGGAAGGGGGGGCCCCGTTCCTACGAGCAGTACTTC. It yields the protein CASSPRKGGPRSYEQYF.

The chain couples TRBV30 to TRBJ2-2, with D uncertain. From germline, CDR1 is GTSNPN and CDR2 SVGIG (reference sequence). V lost 1 base, J lost 1 base, and 4 bases lay in between. There are 13 residues in the CDR3. The CDR3 DNA sequence: TGTGCCTGGAGTGCCGTGAACACCGGGGAGCTGTTTTTT. As protein: CAWSAVNTGELFF.

The V gene is TRBV7-9, the J gene TRBJ2-7, with D tentatively TRBD1 (6 bases). Germline V gene sequence: CDR1 SEHNR, CDR2 FQNEAQ (reference sequence). V was shortened by 4 bases and J by 0 bases, with 13 bases between the two germline ends. This CDR3 has 15 amino acids. This CDR3 reads CASSSDRDTSYEQYF. CDR3 DNA: TGTGCCAGCAGCTCCGACCGGGACACCTCCTACGAGCAGTACTTC.

The V gene is TRBV6-6, the J gene TRBJ2-7; 7 nucleotides align to TRBD2. The V segment lost 6 bases and the J segment 3 bases; nucleotides outside the gene matches: 8. The CDR3 runs to 14 residues. Germline V gene lookup returns CDR1 MNHNY and CDR2 SVGAGI (reference sequence). CDR3: CASRTMSGDYEQYF. The CDR3 DNA sequence: TGTGCCAGCAGGACCATGAGCGGGGACTACGAGCAGTACTTC.

The DNA of the CDR3 is TGCGCCAGCAGCCACCAACCAACCGGTGTTCAGCCCCAGCATTTT. Translation: CASSHQPTGVQPQHF. J is TRBJ1-5 and V is TRBV4-1; D not resolved. Between the trimmed V and J ends, which lost 3 bases and 6 bases, there was a span of 15 bases. CDR3 length: 15 residues. From germline, CDR1 is MGHRA and CDR2 YSYEKL.

The chain carries TRBV12-3 or TRBV12-4 and TRBJ2-3; D uncertain. V lost 6 bases to trimming and J lost 2 bases, with 9 bases between them. The CDR3 has 13 residues. The CDR3, as DNA: TGTGCCAGCAGCCTACCCCTCACAGATACGCAGTATTTT. Amino acid sequence: CASSLPLTDTQYF.

The chain employs TRBV5-5 and TRBJ2-5, with D perhaps matching TRBD1 (6 bases). V was pared by 4 bases and J by 4 bases, with 14 bases between. Germline V gene lookup returns CDR1 SGHKS and CDR2 YYEKEE (reference sequence). This CDR3 has 14 amino acids. The DNA of the CDR3 is TGTGCCAGCAGCGTTACCAGGGGAAGAGAGACCCAGTACTTC. It yields the protein CASSVTRGRETQYF.

The chain uses TRBV18 and TRBJ1-5, with D unresolved. The CDR3 is 15 residues long. The germline V gene encodes CDR1 KGHSH and CDR2 LQKENI. V shed 0 bases and J shed 2 bases, with 8 bases lying between them. CDR3 in amino acids: CASSPPASGNQPQHF. CDR3 nucleotide sequence: TGTGCCAGCTCACCACCAGCCTCGGGCAATCAGCCCCAGCATTTT.

This chain connects TRBV11-3 to TRBJ2-2; 11 bases line up with TRBD2. This CDR3 is 18 amino acids long. The V gene end was trimmed by 4 bases and the J gene end by 7 bases; junction bases not matched to a gene: 14. The germline V gene has CDR1 SGHNT and CDR2 YENEEA. CDR3 in amino acids: CASSSRDTLAGAGGELFF. DNA for the CDR3: TGTGCCAGCAGCTCCCGAGATACACTAGCGGGAGCGGGCGGGGAGCTGTTTTTT.

The chain has TRBV27 and TRBJ1-2, with 7 bases identical to TRBD1. The V segment lost 5 bases and the J segment 8 bases; nucleotides outside the gene matches: 23. Germline loops: CDR1 MNHEY, CDR2 SMNVEV (reference sequence). This CDR3 has 18 residues. CDR3 residues: CASSRVLSTGTDMEGYTF. The DNA for the CDR3 is TGTGCCAGCAGTCGAGTCCTCTCCACCGGGACAGACATGGAGGGCTACACCTTC.

This clone is a singleton in its sample. Other DNA sequences in this specimen translate into the identical CDR3. The rearrangement uses TRBV27 and TRBJ2-7; 10 bases are shared with TRBD2. In germline, CDR1 is MNHEY, CDR2 SMNVEV (reference sequence). The V gene end was trimmed by 4 bases and the J gene end by 3 bases; junction bases not matched to a gene: 6. The length of the CDR3 is 15 residues. The CDR3 spells CASSSRLAGLYEQYF. CDR3 nucleotide sequence: TGTGCCAGCAGTTCCCGACTAGCGGGCCTCTACGAGCAGTACTTC.

The J gene is TRBJ1-2, the V gene TRBV5-6; 7 bases agree with TRBD1. Germline values: CDR1 SGHDT, CDR2 YYEEEE. The CDR3 has 14 amino acids. The V segment lost 4 bases and the J segment 8 bases; nucleotides outside the gene matches: 11. CDR3 nucleotides: TGTGCCAGCAGCCCAGGGGGAAACCCTAGAGGCTACACCTTC. Residues: CASSPGGNPRGYTF.

The CDR3 DNA reads TGTGCCAGCAGCCAAGGCAGGGGGCGGAACACTGAAGCTTTCTTT. Its protein product is CASSQGRGRNTEAFF. The chain carries TRBV4-2 and TRBJ1-1, with TRBD1 matching 8 bases. Germline CDR1 is LGHNA and CDR2 is YNFKEQ. V lost 1 base and J lost 1; bases outside the gene matches: 2. This CDR3 contains 15 residues.

The chain recombines TRBV7-2 with TRBJ1-2; D unresolved. The CDR3 consists of 14 residues. Trimming stripped 5 bases from V and 1 base from J, with 11 bases between. CDR1 SGHTA and CDR2 FQGNSA come from the germline V gene. The chain's CDR3 is CASSLEYSNYGYTF. The CDR3 nucleotides read TGTGCCAGCAGCCTAGAGTACAGTAACTATGGCTACACCTTC. Using reference TRBV7-2 and TRBJ1-2 for the parts outside the CDR3, the full variable domain is GAGVSQSPSNKVTEKGKDVELRCDPISGHTALYWYRQSLGQGLEFLIYFQGNSAPDKSGLPSDRFSAERTGGSVSTLTIQRTQQEDSAVYLCASSLEYSNYGYTFGSGTRLTVV.

The chain combines TRBV27 with TRBJ1-1; D is perhaps TRBD1 (5 bases). The germline V gene has CDR1 MNHEY and CDR2 SMNVEV (reference sequence). V was pared by 6 bases and J by 4 bases, with 15 bases between. The CDR3 consists of 14 residues. CDR3 in amino acids: CASRLGGGGTEAFF. The CDR3 DNA follows: TGTGCCAGCAGACTGGGGGGTGGTGGCACTGAAGCTTTCTTT.

V and J are TRBV6-1 and TRBJ1-2, with 8 nucleotides matching TRBD1. Trimming took 3 bases from V and 4 from J; bases not matched to a gene: 10. The CDR3 runs 16 residues. Germline CDR1 MNHNS, CDR2 SASEGT. The CDR3 region has the DNA TGTGCCAGCAGTGACCAGACAGGGGCTGGAGCCTATGGCTACACCTTC. The encoded protein is CASSDQTGAGAYGYTF.

In its sample, this clone was seen once. DNA of the CDR3: TGTGCCAGCAGCTGCAGACCGGGACAGGGATGGGGCTACACCTTC. Translating gives CASSCRPGQGWGYTF. The gene calls are TRBV5-4 and TRBJ1-2; the match to TRBD1 covers 9 bases. Germline CDR1 reads SGHNT; CDR2 reads YYREEE (reference sequence). The ends lost 3 bases at V and 8 bases at J; junction bases unmatched: 11. The CDR3 has 15 residues.